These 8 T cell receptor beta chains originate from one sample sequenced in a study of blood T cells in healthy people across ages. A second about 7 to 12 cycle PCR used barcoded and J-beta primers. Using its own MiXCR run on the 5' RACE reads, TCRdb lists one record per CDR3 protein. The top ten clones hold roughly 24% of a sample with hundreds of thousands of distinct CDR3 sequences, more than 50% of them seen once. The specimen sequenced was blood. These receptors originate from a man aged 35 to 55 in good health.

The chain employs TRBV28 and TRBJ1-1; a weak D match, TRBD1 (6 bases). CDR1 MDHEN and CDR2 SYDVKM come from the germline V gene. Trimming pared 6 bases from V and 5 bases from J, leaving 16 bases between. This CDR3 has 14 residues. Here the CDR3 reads CASRTAGEDTEAFF. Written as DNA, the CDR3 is TGTGCCAGCAGAACGGCAGGGGAGGATACTGAAGCTTTCTTT.

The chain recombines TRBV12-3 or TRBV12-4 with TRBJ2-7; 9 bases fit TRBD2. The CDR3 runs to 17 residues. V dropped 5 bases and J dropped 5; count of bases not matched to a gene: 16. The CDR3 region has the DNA TGTGCCAGCAGTCGAAACCTCCCGGGACTAGCTGTGAACGAGCAGTACTTC. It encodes CASSRNLPGLAVNEQYF.

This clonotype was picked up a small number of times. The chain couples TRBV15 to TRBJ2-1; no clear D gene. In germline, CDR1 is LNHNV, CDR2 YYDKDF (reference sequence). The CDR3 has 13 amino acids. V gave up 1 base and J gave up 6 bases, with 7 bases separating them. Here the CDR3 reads CATSRGLGNEQFF. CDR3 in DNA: TGTGCCACCAGCAGAGGGTTGGGCAATGAGCAGTTCTTC.

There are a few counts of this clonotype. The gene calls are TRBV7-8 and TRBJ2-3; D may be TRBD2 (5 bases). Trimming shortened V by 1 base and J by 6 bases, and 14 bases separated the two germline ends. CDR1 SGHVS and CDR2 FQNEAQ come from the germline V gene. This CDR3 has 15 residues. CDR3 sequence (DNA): TGTGCCAGCAGCTTAGTACGGGGTTCGGAGGATACGCAGTATTTT. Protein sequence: CASSLVRGSEDTQYF.

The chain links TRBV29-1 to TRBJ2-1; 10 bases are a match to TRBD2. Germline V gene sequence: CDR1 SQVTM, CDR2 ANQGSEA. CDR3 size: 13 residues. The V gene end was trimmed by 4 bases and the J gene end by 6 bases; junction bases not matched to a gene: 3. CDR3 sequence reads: CSVAGTSANEQFF. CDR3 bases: TGCAGCGTTGCAGGGACTAGCGCCAATGAGCAGTTCTTC.

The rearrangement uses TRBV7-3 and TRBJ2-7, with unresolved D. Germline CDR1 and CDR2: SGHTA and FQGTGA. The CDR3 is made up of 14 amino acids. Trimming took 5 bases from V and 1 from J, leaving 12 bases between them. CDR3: CASSHAAVSYEQYF. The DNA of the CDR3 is TGTGCCAGCAGCCACGCTGCGGTTTCCTACGAGCAGTACTTC.

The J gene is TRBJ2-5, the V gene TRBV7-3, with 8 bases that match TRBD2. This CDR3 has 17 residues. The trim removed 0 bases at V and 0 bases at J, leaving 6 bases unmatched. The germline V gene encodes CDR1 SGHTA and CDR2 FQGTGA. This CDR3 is CASSLTPRGAYQETQYF. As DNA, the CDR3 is TGTGCCAGCAGCTTAACGCCGCGGGGGGCGTACCAAGAGACCCAGTACTTC.

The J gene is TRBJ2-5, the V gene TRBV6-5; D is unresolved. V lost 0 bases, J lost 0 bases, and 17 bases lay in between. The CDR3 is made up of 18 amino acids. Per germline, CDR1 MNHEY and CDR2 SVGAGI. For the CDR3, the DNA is TGTGCCAGCAGTTACTCGATAATTCCGGCTGGAGACCAAGAGACCCAGTACTTC. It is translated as CASSYSIIPAGDQETQYF.